This record covers a single TCR beta chain. This specimen comes from a study of monozygotic twins with inflammatory bowel disease. Each sample had eight separate cDNA synthesis reactions. Through template switching, UMIs that included a 6-nucleotide sample barcode were added. Nested amplification of TCRalpha and TCRbeta cDNA involved two PCRs of approximately 16 and 10 cycles. For each CDR3 protein, TCRdb gives one entry from its re-call of the 5' RACE reads, without DNA. The sample has 300,000 to 400,000 distinct CDR3 sequences. The CDR3 runs to 14 residues. Germline V gene data show CDR1 as MNHEY and CDR2 as SMNVEV (reference sequence).

This sequence joins TRBV27 and TRBJ2-1. The sample comprised blood. The receptor was isolated from a human donor with ulcerative colitis or Crohn's disease, or a healthy co-twin of an affected twin (not recorded which). The CDR3 spells CASSFLTFGNEQFF.